This TCR beta chain was sequenced in a study of T cells in Graves' hyperthyroidism and ophthalmopathy. Study-wide results and caveats: The authors' 13 V-J model separated ophthalmopathy from stable hyperthyroidism.

With duration under 3 months, ophthalmopathy was active: Clinical Activity Score at least 3, NOSPECS at least 4. Every diagnosis used clinical symptoms, serum thyroxine and TRAb, thyroid ultrasound and orbital computed tomography. Fresh 10 ml peripheral blood yielded PBMCs. Amplification of TCR beta CDR3 regions used RNA as the template. TCR CDR3 regions were first amplified by RT-PCR with HTBI primers. TCRdb analysed the multiplex PCR reads with MiXCR anew, one entry per CDR3 protein. The sample holds around 610,000 distinct CDR3 sequences, about 14% seen once. Comments on this clonotype: Its specificity is not known.

What was sequenced was blood. The receptor was derived from a woman aged 40 to 55 with Graves' ophthalmopathy.

CDR3 sequence: CSVWDRDGYTF. CDR3 coding DNA: TGCAGCGTTTGGGACAGGGATGGCTACACCTTC. This chain links TRBV29-1 with TRBJ1-2, with TRBD1 matching 9 bases. The CDR3 loop spans 11 amino acids. V lost 5 bases to trimming and J lost 6 bases; unmatched junction nucleotides: 1. CDR1 is SQVTM, CDR2 ANQGSEA, per germline.